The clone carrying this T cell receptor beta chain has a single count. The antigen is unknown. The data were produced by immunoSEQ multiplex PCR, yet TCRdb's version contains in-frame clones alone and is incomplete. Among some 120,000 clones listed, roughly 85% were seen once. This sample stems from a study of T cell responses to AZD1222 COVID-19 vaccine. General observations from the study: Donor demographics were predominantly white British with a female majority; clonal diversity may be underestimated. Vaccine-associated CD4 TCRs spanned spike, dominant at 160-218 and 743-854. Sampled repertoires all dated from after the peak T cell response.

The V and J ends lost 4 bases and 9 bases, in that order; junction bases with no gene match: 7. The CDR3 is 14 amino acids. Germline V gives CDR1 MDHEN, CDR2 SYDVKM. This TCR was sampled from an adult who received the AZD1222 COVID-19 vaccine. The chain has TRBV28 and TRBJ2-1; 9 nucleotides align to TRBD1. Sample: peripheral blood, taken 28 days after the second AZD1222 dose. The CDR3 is CASSSGQGTGEQFF. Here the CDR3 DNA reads TGTGCCAGCAGTTCGGGACAGGGTACAGGTGAGCAGTTCTTC.